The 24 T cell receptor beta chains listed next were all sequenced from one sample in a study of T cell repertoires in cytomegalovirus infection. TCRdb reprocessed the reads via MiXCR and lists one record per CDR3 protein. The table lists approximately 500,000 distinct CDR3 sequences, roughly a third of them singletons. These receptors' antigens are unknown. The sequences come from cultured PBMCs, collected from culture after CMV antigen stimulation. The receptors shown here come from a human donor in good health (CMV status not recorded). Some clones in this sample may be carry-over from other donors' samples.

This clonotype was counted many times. The CDR3 protein is CASSAPGLAVGTGELFF. Here the CDR3 DNA reads TGTGCCAGCAGTGCTCCGGGACTAGCGGTAGGGACCGGGGAGCTGTTTTTT. The chain has TRBV6-1 and TRBJ2-2; TRBD2 matches at 11 bases. The CDR3 contains 17 residues. Germline V gene sequence: CDR1 MNHNS, CDR2 SASEGT. J lost 5 bases, V lost 4 bases, and 9 bases had no gene match.

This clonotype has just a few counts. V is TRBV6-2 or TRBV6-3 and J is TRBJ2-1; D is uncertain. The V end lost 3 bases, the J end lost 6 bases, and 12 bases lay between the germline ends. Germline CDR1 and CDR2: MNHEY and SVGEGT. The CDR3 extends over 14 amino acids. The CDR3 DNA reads TGTGCCAGCAGTTATAGAACAGTGGGCAATGAGCAGTTCTTC. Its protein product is CASSYRTVGNEQFF.

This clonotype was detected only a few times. CDR3 in DNA: TGTGCCAGCAGCGACTACACCGGGGAGCTGTTTTTT. Encoded protein: CASSDYTGELFF. The gene calls are TRBV7-2 and TRBJ2-2; unclear D gene. V was clipped by 5 bases and J by 3 bases, with 4 bases between them. CDR3 size: 12 residues. Germline V CDR1 and CDR2: SGHTA, FQGNSA. The full variable domain, its missing parts supplied by reference TRBV7-2 and TRBJ2-2, is GAGVSQSPSNKVTEKGKDVELRCDPISGHTALYWYRQSLGQGLEFLIYFQGNSAPDKSGLPSDRFSAERTGGSVSTLTIQRTQQEDSAVYLCASSDYTGELFFGEGSRLTVL.

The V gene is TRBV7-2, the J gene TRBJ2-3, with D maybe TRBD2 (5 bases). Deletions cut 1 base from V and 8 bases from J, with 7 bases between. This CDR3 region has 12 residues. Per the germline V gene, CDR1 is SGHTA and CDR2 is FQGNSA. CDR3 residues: CASSLVAGTQYF. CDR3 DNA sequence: TGTGCCAGCAGCTTAGTCGCGGGTACGCAGTATTTT.

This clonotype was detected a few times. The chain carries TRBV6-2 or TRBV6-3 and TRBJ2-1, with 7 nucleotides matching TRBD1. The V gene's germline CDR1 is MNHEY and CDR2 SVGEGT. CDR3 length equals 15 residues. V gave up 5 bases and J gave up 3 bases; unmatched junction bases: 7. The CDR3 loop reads CASSDTGALYNEQFF. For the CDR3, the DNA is TGTGCCAGCAGTGATACAGGGGCCCTCTACAATGAGCAGTTCTTC.

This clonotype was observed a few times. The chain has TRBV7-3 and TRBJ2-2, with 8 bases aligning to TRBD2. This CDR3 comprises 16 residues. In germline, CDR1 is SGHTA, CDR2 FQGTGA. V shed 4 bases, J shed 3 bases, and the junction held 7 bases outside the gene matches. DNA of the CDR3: TGTGCCAGCAGCTCGCCGGGACTAGTTGACACCGGGGAGCTGTTTTTT. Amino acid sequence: CASSSPGLVDTGELFF.

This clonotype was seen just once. CDR3 nucleotides: TGTGCCAGCAGCTCCCTTCCCAATGAGCAGTTCTTC. It codes for CASSSLPNEQFF. This chain links TRBV7-2 with TRBJ2-1; D unresolved. CDR1 is SGHTA and CDR2 is FQGNSA in the germline V gene. Deletions cut 4 bases from V and 6 bases from J, with 7 bases between. This CDR3 region has 12 residues.

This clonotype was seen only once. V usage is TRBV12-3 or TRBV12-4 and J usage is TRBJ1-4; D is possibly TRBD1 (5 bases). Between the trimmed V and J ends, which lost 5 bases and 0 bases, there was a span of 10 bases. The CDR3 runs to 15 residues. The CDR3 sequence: CASSPGDSTNEKLFF. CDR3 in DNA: TGTGCCAGCAGTCCCGGGGACTCAACTAATGAAAAACTGTTTTTT.

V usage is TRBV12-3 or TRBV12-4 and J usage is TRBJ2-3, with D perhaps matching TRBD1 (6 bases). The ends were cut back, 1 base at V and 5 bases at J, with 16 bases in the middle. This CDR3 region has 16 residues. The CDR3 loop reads CASSLGTATIGDTQYF. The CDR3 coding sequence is TGTGCCAGCAGTTTAGGGACAGCTACGATAGGAGATACGCAGTATTTT.

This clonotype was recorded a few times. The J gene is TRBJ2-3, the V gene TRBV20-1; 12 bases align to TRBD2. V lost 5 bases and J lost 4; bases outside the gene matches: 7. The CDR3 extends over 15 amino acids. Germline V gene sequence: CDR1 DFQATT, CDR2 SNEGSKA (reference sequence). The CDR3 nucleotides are TGCAGTGCTTTGACTAGCGGGAGAACGGCAGATACGCAGTATTTT. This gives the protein CSALTSGRTADTQYF.

The CDR3 here is CASTRQGDKQTEQFF. CDR3 in DNA: TGTGCCAGCACCCGACAGGGGGACAAACAGACTGAGCAGTTCTTC. V usage is TRBV12-3 or TRBV12-4 and J usage is TRBJ2-1, with 9 nucleotides matching TRBD1. There are 15 residues in the CDR3. V was clipped by 7 bases and J by 9 bases; unmatched bases: 13.

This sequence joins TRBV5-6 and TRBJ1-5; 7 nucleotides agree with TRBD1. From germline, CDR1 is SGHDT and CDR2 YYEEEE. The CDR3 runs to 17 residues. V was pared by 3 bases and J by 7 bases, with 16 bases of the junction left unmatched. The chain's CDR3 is CASSSWYRQGSAQPQHF. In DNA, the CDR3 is TGTGCCAGCAGCTCTTGGTACCGACAGGGATCGGCGCAGCCCCAGCATTTT.

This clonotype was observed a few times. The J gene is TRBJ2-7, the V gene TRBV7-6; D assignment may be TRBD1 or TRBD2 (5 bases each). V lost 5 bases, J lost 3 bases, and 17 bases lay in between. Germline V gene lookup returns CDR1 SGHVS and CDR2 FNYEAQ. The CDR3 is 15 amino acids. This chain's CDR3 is CASSPGHPRGYEQYF. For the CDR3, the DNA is TGTGCCAGCAGCCCAGGACACCCCCGGGGCTACGAGCAGTACTTC.

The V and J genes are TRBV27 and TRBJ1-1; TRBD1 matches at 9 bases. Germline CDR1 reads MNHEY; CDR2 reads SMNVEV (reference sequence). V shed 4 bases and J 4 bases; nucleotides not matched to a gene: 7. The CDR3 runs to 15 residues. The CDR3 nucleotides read TGTGCCAGCAGTTCGAGACAGGGGGAGATCACTGAAGCTTTCTTT. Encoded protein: CASSSRQGEITEAFF.

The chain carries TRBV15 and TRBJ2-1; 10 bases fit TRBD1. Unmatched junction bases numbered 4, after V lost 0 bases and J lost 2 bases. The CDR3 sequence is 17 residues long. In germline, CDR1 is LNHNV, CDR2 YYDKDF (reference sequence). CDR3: CATSRDDGTGAYNEQFF. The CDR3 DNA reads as TGTGCCACCAGCAGAGATGACGGGACAGGGGCCTACAATGAGCAGTTCTTC. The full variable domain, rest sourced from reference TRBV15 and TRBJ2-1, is DAMVIQNPRYQVTQFGKPVTLSCSQTLNHNVMYWYQQKSSQAPKLLFHYYDKDFNNEADTPDNFQSRRPNTSFCFLDIRSPGLGDTAMYLCATSRDDGTGAYNEQFFGPGTRLTVL.

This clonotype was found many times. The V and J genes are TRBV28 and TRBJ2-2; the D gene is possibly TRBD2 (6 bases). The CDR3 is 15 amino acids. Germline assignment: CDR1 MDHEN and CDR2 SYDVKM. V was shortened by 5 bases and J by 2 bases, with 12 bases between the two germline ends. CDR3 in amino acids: CASSGGAANTGELFF. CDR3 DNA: TGTGCCAGCAGTGGAGGGGCAGCTAACACCGGGGAGCTGTTTTTT. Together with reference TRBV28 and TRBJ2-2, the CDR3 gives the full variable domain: DVKVTQSSRYLVKRTGEKVFLECVQDMDHENMFWYRQDPGLGLRLIYFSYDVKMKEKGDIPEGYSVSREKKERFSLILESASTNQTSMYLCASSGGAANTGELFFGEGSRLTVL.

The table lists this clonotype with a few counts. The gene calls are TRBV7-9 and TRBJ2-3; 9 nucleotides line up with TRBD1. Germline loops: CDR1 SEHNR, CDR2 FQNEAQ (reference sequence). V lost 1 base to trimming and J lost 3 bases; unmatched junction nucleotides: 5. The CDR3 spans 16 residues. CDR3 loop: CASSLGGTGKTDTQYF. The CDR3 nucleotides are TGTGCCAGCAGCTTAGGCGGGACAGGGAAGACAGATACGCAGTATTTT.

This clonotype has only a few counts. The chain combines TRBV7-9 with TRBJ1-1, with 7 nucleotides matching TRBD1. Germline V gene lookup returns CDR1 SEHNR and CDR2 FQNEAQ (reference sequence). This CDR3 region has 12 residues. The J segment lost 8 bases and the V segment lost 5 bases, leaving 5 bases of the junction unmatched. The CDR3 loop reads CASSPTGWEAFF. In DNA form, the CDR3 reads TGTGCCAGCAGCCCGACAGGGTGGGAAGCTTTCTTT.

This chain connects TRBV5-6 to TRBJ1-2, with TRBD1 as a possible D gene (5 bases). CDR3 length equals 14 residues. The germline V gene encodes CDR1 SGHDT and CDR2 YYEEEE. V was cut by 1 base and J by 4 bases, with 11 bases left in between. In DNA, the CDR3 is TGTGCCAGCAGCTTGATTGCGACAGCCTATGGCTACACCTTC. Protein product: CASSLIATAYGYTF. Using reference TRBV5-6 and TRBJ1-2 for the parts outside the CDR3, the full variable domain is DAGVTQSPTHLIKTRGQQVTLRCSPKSGHDTVSWYQQALGQGPQFIFQYYEEEERQRGNFPDRFSGHQFPNYSSELNVNALLLGDSALYLCASSLIATAYGYTFGSGTRLTVV.

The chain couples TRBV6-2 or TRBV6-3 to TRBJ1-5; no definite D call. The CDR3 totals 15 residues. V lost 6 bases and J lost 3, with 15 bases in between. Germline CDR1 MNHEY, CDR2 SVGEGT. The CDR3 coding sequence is TGTGCCAGCAGAGCAGGTTTGGGGAACAATCAGCCCCAGCATTTT. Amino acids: CASRAGLGNNQPQHF.

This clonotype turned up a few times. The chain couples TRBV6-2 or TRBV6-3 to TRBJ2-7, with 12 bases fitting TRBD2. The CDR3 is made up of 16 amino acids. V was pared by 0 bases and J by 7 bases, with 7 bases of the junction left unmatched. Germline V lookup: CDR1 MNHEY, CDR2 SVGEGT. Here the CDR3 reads CASSYSLAGGPTEQYV. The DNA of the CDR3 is TGTGCCAGCAGTTACTCGCTAGCGGGAGGGCCGACGGAGCAGTACGTC.

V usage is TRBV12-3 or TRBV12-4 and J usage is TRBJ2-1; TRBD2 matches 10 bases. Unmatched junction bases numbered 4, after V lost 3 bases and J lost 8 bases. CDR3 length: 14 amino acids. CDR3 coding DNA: TGTGCCAGCAGTTTTAGCGGGAGGAGGTATGAGCAGTTCTTC. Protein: CASSFSGRRYEQFF.

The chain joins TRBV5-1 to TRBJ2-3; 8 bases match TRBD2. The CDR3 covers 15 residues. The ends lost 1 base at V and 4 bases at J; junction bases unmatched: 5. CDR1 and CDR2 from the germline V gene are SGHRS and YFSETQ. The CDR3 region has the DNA TGCGCCAGCAGCTTGCCGAGCGGGAGTTCAGATACGCAGTATTTT. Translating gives CASSLPSGSSDTQYF.

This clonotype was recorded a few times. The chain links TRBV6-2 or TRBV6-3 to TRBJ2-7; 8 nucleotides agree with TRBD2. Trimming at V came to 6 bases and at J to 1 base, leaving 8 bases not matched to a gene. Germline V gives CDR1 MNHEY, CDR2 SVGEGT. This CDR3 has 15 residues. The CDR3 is CASSSTAGGSYEQYV. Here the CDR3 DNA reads TGTGCCAGCAGCTCGACTGCGGGAGGTTCCTACGAGCAGTACGTC.